The table lists the clone carrying this T cell receptor beta chain with a count of one. Antigen: not known. This record belongs to a study of cytomegalovirus exposure and HLA in healthy donors. Study-wide results and caveats: Earlier findings revealed that most TCR beta V segments proved productive either about 90% or about 30% of the time. A later analysis linked some 18,000 TCR beta sequences to HLA alleles at 0.05 false discovery rate. Association of a missense DCLRE1C variant with TCR beta V- and J-gene trimming was reported in a later analysis.

The CDR3 totals 15 residues. Trimming stripped 1 base from V and 9 bases from J, with 13 bases between. The germline V gene encodes CDR1 SGHDN and CDR2 FVKESK. PCR employed 60 Vbeta and 13 Jbeta primers. Sequencing used immunoSEQ multiplex PCR; TCRdb keeps in-frame clones, though not all of them. The table shows approximately 190,000 clones, with 75% to 85% occurring only once. The donors were healthy bone marrow donors. The origin of this receptor is a woman in her late teens or twenties in good health and CMV-seronegative. The gene calls are TRBV14 and TRBJ1-6, with unresolved D. Material: PBMCs. CDR3 amino acids: CASSQGGRGGSPLHF. CDR3 coding DNA: TGTGCCAGCAGCCAAGGTGGTAGAGGAGGTTCACCCCTCCACTTT.